Described below is a single T cell receptor beta chain sequence and its context. Its antigen is still unknown. The germline V gene encodes CDR1 SQVTM and CDR2 ANQGSEA. The V segment lost 3 bases and the J segment 4 bases; nucleotides outside the gene matches: 8. The CDR3 contains 15 residues. TCRalpha and TCRbeta libraries used 5'RACE with constant-segment primers and UMIs. Each CDR3 protein gets one entry after TCRdb re-called the 5' RACE reads with MiXCR. The sample holds hundreds of thousands of distinct CDR3 sequences, around a sixth seen once. The data are from a study of T-cell memory formation after mild COVID-19. Findings and caveats of the study: Clones shrinking between day 15 and 85 showed a balanced CD4/CD8 split, and those that grew later tilted toward CD4+.

The genes are TRBV29-1 and TRBJ2-3; 9 nucleotides line up with TRBD2. The source of this sequence is a man younger than 30 who had mild COVID-19 (a few samples of this study predate the infection). Cell type and time point are not known. The sequenced sample consisted of PBMCs or a T cell subset sorted from them (not recorded which). The CDR3 sequence is CSVDEHSGGSDTQYF. CDR3 nucleotides: TGCAGCGTTGACGAGCATAGCGGGGGATCAGATACGCAGTATTTT.